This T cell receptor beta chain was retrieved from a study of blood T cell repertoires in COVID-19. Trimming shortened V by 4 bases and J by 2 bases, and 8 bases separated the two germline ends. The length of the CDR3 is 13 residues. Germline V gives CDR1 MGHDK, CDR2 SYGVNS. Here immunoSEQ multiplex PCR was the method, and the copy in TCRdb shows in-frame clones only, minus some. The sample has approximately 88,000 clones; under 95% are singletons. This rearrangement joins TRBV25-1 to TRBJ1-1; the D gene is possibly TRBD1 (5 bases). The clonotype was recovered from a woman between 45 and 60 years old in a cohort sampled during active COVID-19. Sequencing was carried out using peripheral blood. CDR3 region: CASSATGNTEAFF. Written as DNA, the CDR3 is TGTGCCAGCAGTGCCACAGGAAACACTGAAGCTTTCTTT.